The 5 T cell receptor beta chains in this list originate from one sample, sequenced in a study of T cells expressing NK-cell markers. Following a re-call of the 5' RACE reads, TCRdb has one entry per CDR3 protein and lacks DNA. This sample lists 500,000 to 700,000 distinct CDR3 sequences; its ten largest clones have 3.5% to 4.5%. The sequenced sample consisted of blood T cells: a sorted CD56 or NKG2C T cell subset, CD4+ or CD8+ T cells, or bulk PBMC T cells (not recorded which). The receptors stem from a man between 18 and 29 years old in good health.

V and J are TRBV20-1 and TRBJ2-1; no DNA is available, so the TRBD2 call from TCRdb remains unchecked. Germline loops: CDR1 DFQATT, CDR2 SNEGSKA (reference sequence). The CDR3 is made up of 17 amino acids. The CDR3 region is CSARDGLGAGDRGEQFF.

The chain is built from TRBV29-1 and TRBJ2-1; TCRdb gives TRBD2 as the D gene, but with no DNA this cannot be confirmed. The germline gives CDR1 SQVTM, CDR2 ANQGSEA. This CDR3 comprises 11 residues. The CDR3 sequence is CSVPASGEQFF.

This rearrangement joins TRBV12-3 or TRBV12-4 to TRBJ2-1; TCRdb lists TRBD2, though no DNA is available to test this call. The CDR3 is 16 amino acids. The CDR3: CASSLDGLAGNNEQFF.

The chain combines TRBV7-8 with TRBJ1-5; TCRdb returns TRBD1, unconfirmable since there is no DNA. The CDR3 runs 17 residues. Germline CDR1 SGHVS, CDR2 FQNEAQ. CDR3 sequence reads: CASSPDRDRVLHQPQHF.

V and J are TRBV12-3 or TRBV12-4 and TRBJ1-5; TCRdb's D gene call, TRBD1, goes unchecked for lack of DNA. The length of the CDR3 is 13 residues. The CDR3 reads CASSPTVDQPQHF.